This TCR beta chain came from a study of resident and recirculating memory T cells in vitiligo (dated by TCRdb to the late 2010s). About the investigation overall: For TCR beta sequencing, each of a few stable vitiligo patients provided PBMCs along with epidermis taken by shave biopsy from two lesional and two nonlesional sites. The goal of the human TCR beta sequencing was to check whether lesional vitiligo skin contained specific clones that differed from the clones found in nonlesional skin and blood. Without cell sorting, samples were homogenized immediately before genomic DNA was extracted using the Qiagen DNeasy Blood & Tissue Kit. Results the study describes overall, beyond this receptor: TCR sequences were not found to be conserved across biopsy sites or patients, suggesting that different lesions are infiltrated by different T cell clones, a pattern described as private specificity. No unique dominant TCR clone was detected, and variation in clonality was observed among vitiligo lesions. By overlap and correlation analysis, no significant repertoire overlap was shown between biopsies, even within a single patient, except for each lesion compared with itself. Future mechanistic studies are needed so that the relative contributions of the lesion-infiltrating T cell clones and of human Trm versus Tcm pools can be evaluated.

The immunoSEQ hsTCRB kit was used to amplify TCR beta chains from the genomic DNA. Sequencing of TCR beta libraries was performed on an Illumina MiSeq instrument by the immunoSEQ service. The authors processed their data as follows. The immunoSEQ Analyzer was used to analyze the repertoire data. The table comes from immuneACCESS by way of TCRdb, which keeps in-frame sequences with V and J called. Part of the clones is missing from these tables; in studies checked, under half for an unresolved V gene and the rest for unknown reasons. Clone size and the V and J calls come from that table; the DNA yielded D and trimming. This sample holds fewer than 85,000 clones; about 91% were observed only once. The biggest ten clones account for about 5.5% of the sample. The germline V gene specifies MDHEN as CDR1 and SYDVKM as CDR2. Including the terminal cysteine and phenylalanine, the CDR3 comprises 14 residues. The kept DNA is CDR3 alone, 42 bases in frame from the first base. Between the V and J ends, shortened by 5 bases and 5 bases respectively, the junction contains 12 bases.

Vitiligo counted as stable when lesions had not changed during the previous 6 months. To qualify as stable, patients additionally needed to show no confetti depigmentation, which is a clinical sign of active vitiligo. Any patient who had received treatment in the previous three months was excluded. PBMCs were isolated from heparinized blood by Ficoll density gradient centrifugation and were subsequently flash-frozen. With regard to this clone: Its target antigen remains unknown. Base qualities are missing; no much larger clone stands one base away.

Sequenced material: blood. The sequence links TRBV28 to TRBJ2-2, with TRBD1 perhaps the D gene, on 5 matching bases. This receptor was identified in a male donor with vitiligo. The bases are TGTGCCAGCAGTCCAGGGTCTCGAACCGGGGAGCTGTTTTTT. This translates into CASSPGSRTGELFF.